Each of the 28 T cell receptor beta chains below was sequenced from the same sample in a study of somatic mutations in cytotoxic T cells in rheumatoid arthritis. Sequencing was performed with immunoSEQ multiplex PCR; in TCRdb, only in-frame clones are kept and a portion is missing. The table has just over 20,000 clones, about four fifths seen once. The sequencing input was CD8+ T cells sorted from blood. The receptors stem from an adult with rheumatoid arthritis.

The chain combines TRBV5-6 with TRBJ1-2; TRBD1 matches at 9 bases. Germline V gene data show CDR1 as SGHDT and CDR2 as YYEEEE. Unmatched junction bases numbered 11, after V lost 4 bases and J lost 4 bases. This CDR3 contains 16 residues. CDR3 DNA: TGTGCCAGCAGCAACCTCTCGACAGGGGGTTTCTATGGCTACACCTTC. Translating it yields CASSNLSTGGFYGYTF.

This clone showed up just once. V usage is TRBV11-2 and J usage is TRBJ2-5; 11 nucleotides agree with TRBD2. The CDR3 sequence is 16 residues long. V was pared by 3 bases and J by 4 bases, with 7 bases of the junction left unmatched. The germline gives CDR1 SGHAT, CDR2 FQNNGV. This CDR3 is CASSFATSGRGETQYF. CDR3 nucleotides: TGTGCCAGCAGCTTTGCTACTAGCGGGAGAGGAGAGACCCAGTACTTC.

The CDR3 is CASSLGVSSTDTQYF. DNA of the CDR3: TGCGCCAGCAGCTTGGGGGTTTCTAGCACAGATACGCAGTATTTT. The chain has TRBV5-1 and TRBJ2-3; D gene unclear. V lost 0 bases, J lost 0 bases, and 8 bases lay in between. Germline V gene lookup returns CDR1 SGHRS and CDR2 YFSETQ. The CDR3 consists of 15 residues.

V is TRBV9 and J is TRBJ2-3; the D call may be TRBD1 or TRBD2 (5 bases each). There are 14 residues in the CDR3. CDR1 and CDR2 (germline): SGDLS, YYNGEE. The V end lost 4 bases, the J end lost 4 bases, and 13 bases lay between the germline ends. CDR3 in DNA: TGTGCCAGCAGCCATCCCGGGACCCCAGATACGCAGTATTTT. Encoded protein: CASSHPGTPDTQYF.

As to this clone: Other DNA sequences from this sample encode an identical CDR3 as well. V gene TRBV5-6 combines with J gene TRBJ2-1, with 10 bases lining up with TRBD2. V shed 4 bases and J 4 bases; nucleotides not matched to a gene: 5. From germline, CDR1 is SGHDT and CDR2 YYEEEE. The CDR3 has 15 residues. DNA of the CDR3: TGTGCCAGCAGCGCTAGCGGGAGTGGTTACAATGAGCAGTTCTTC. Translation gives CASSASGSGYNEQFF.

The CDR3, as DNA: TGTGCCAGCAGCCACCCCCCTGCACCGGATACGCAGTATTTT. Its protein product is CASSHPPAPDTQYF. The V call is TRBV7-9, the J call TRBJ2-3; D remains unclear. The CDR3 has 14 residues. Germline assignment: CDR1 SEHNR and CDR2 FQNEAQ (reference sequence). Trimming cost V 5 bases and J 6 bases, with 15 bases left between them.

The rearrangement joins TRBV12-5 to TRBJ2-2, with a possible D match to TRBD1 (5 bases). This CDR3 has 17 residues. Trimming shortened V by 4 bases and J by 3 bases, and 18 bases separated the two germline ends. Looked up from germline, CDR1 is LGHNT and CDR2 is FRNRAP. The CDR3 spells CASGYQRGIWDTGELFF. As DNA, the CDR3 is TGTGCTAGTGGTTATCAAAGGGGCATTTGGGACACCGGGGAGCTGTTTTTT.

The CDR3 here is CATSRDLGGGQPQHF. The CDR3, as DNA: TGTGCCACCAGCAGAGATTTAGGCGGGGGTCAGCCCCAGCATTTT. V and J are TRBV15 and TRBJ1-5; tentatively, D is TRBD1 (5 bases). Trimming took off 0 bases at V and 6 bases at J, with 12 bases between the two ends. This CDR3 contains 15 residues. Germline V lookup: CDR1 LNHNV, CDR2 YYDKDF (reference sequence).

This clone was observed a few times. The V call is TRBV20-1, the J call TRBJ1-1, with unresolved D. Germline V lookup: CDR1 DFQATT, CDR2 SNEGSKA (reference sequence). The CDR3 has 10 residues. The CDR3 DNA follows: TGCACAACCCGGGAGTTAGTAGCTTTCTTT. Translated: CTTRELVAFF.

The chain couples TRBV30 to TRBJ2-2; no reliable D call. The V gene's germline CDR1 is GTSNPN and CDR2 SVGIG (reference sequence). The CDR3 consists of 12 residues. V was trimmed by 1 base and J by 4 bases, leaving 4 bases between them. CDR3 coding DNA: TGTGCCTGGAGTGGGAGCACCGGGGAGCTGTTTTTT. This codes for CAWSGSTGELFF.

The chain couples TRBV9 to TRBJ2-2; a weak D match, TRBD1 (5 bases). CDR1 SGDLS and CDR2 YYNGEE come from the germline V gene. With 3 bases removed from V and 4 bases from J, the gap between germline ends came to 13 bases. The CDR3 covers 15 residues. As DNA, the CDR3 is TGTGCCAGCAGCGCCATCGGACACCCCACCGGGGAGCTGTTTTTT. Translated, it gives CASSAIGHPTGELFF. Full variable domain (outside the CDR3, taken from reference TRBV9 and TRBJ2-2): DSGVTQTPKHLITATGQRVTLRCSPRSGDLSVYWYQQSLDQGLQFLIQYYNGEERAKGNILERFSAQQFPDLHSELNLSSLELGDSALYFCASSAIGHPTGELFFGEGSRLTVL.

The chain employs TRBV5-1 and TRBJ1-4; a possible D gene is TRBD1 (6 bases). CDR1 SGHRS and CDR2 YFSETQ come from the germline V gene. The V end was cut by 0 bases, the J end by 3 bases, with 9 bases between. This CDR3 is 15 amino acids long. CDR3: CASSLEGVANEKLFF. CDR3 sequence (DNA): TGCGCCAGCAGCTTGGAGGGGGTCGCTAATGAAAAACTGTTTTTT.

This clone has only a few counts. The genes are TRBV27 and TRBJ1-5, with no clear D. CDR3 length: 14 amino acids. CDR1 is MNHEY, CDR2 SMNVEV, per germline (reference sequence). With 5 bases removed from V and 5 bases from J, the gap between germline ends came to 13 bases. The CDR3 coding sequence is TGTGCCAGCAGTCCTCGTGAGCGACATCAGCCCCAGCATTTT. Its translation: CASSPRERHQPQHF.

The chain is built from TRBV21-1 and TRBJ1-6. TRBV21-1 is shown as a pseudogene. The CDR3 covers 21 residues. CDR3 coding DNA: TGTGCCAGCAGCAAGGGCCTTCCGGGGCTCCTCGGGGGTTCCTATAATTCACCCCTCCACTTT. It encodes CASSKGLPGLLGGSYNSPLHF.

The rearrangement uses TRBV5-6 and TRBJ1-2; D uncertain. This CDR3 comprises 14 residues. The ends were cut back, 0 bases at V and 3 bases at J, with 9 bases in the middle. The germline CDR1 and CDR2 sequences are SGHDT and YYEEEE. CDR3 in DNA: TGTGCCAGCAGCTTGGGTCCGCTGTACTATGGCTACACCTTC. Its protein product is CASSLGPLYYGYTF.

The chain employs TRBV28 and TRBJ1-1; D not resolved. Germline values: CDR1 MDHEN, CDR2 SYDVKM. Trimming removed 8 bases from V and 6 bases from J, with 13 bases in between. The CDR3 is made up of 12 amino acids. CDR3 sequence reads: CASVYRGSEAFF. The CDR3 nucleotides read TGTGCCAGCGTTTACCGAGGGTCTGAAGCTTTCTTT.

The V gene is TRBV19, the J gene TRBJ1-2, with D possibly matching TRBD1 (6 bases). In germline, CDR1 is LNHDA, CDR2 SQIVND (reference sequence). This CDR3 has 13 residues. Trimming removed 1 base from V and 6 bases from J, with 9 bases in between. CDR3 loop: CASSIGGRDGYTF. The DNA for the CDR3 is TGTGCCAGTAGTATAGGGGGGCGCGATGGCTACACCTTC.

The rearrangement uses TRBV9 and TRBJ2-7; 9 bases map to TRBD2. The junction had 4 bases not matched to a gene; V was cut back by 0 bases and J by 3 bases. The CDR3 totals 15 residues. Germline V gene data show CDR1 as SGDLS and CDR2 as YYNGEE. CDR3 region: CASSVGVTSGYEQYF. For the CDR3, the DNA is TGTGCCAGCAGCGTAGGGGTGACTAGCGGCTACGAGCAGTACTTC.

The gene calls are TRBV6-6 and TRBJ2-2; 9 positions match TRBD2. CDR1 is MNHNY and CDR2 is SVGAGI in the germline V gene (reference sequence). The CDR3 loop spans 16 amino acids. J gave up 6 bases and V 3 bases, and 8 bases lay outside the gene matches. The CDR3 here is CASSYLGGGASGELFF. In DNA form, the CDR3 reads TGTGCCAGCAGTTATTTAGGCGGGGGGGCCTCCGGGGAGCTGTTTTTT.

The chain couples TRBV30 to TRBJ2-2, with D maybe TRBD2 (6 bases). This CDR3 has 13 amino acids. Per the germline V gene, CDR1 is GTSNPN and CDR2 is SVGIG (reference sequence). Trimming stripped 0 bases from V and 5 bases from J, with 7 bases between. The CDR3 DNA follows: TGTGCCTGGAGTGTACGGGAGACCGGGGAGCTGTTTTTT. Translated: CAWSVRETGELFF.

The chain is built from TRBV28 and TRBJ1-5; 7 bases fit TRBD1. From germline, CDR1 is MDHEN and CDR2 SYDVKM. Unmatched junction bases numbered 6, after V lost 2 bases and J lost 5 bases. CDR3 length equals 15 residues. CDR3 protein: CASSLRGRTYQPQHF. CDR3 DNA: TGTGCCAGCAGTTTAAGGGGGCGAACTTATCAGCCCCAGCATTTT.

As regards this clone: One end of the junction fails to match germline, which may point to a read error. The chain has TRBV7-7 and TRBJ2-5; possibly TRBD2 for D (6 bases). Germline values: CDR1 SSHAT, CDR2 FNYEAQ (reference sequence). This CDR3 region has 15 residues. The CDR3 region has the DNA TGTGCTAGCAGCTTAGTGCGGGGACCCGCAGAGACCCAGTACTTC. Protein sequence: CASSLVRGPAETQYF. Full variable domain (remainder filled in from reference TRBV7-7 and TRBJ2-5): GAGVSQSPRYKVTKRGQDVTLRCDPISSHATLYWYQQALGQGPEFLTYFNYEAQPDKSGLPSDRFSAERPEGSISTLTIQRTEQRDSAMYRCASSLVRGPAETQYFGPGTRLLVL.

The V gene is TRBV5-1, the J gene TRBJ1-1; D remains ambiguous. V gave up 6 bases and J gave up 6 bases, with 15 bases separating them. The CDR3 covers 13 residues. The V gene's germline CDR1 is SGHRS and CDR2 YFSETQ. As DNA, the CDR3 is TGCGCCAGCACCTCCGGGCCTAATTCTGAAGCTTTCTTT. Protein product: CASTSGPNSEAFF.

This chain joins TRBV11-3 and TRBJ2-5, with D possibly TRBD2 on 6 matching bases. Trimming removed 5 bases from V and 4 bases from J, with 20 bases in between. This CDR3 contains 16 residues. Per germline, CDR1 SGHNT and CDR2 YENEEA. The CDR3 protein is CASSPGAGPGRETQYF. The CDR3 DNA reads as TGTGCCAGCAGCCCCGGGGCTGGGCCCGGGAGAGAGACCCAGTACTTC.

The CDR3 protein is CASRGEGTYEQYV. Here the CDR3 DNA reads TGTGCCAGCAGGGGTGAGGGAACCTACGAGCAGTACGTC. The V gene is TRBV27, the J gene TRBJ2-7; D might be TRBD2 (5 bases). This CDR3 is 13 amino acids long. The ends were cut back, 6 bases at V and 2 bases at J, with 11 bases in the middle. Germline CDR1 reads MNHEY; CDR2 reads SMNVEV (reference sequence).

J is TRBJ2-7 and V is TRBV4-1; 9 bases are shared with TRBD1. Germline V lookup: CDR1 MGHRA, CDR2 YSYEKL. V gave up 1 base and J gave up 7 bases; unmatched junction bases: 8. There are 15 residues in the CDR3. DNA of the CDR3: TGCGCCAGCAGCCAAGTTGGGACAGGGCCGTGGGAGCAGTACGTC. Translating gives CASSQVGTGPWEQYV.

This rearrangement joins TRBV6-6 to TRBJ2-3; 7 bases map to TRBD2. The V gene end was trimmed by 2 bases and the J gene end by 4 bases; junction bases not matched to a gene: 6. The germline V gene has CDR1 MNHNY and CDR2 SVGAGI (reference sequence). CDR3 size: 15 residues. The CDR3 sequence is CASSYLRGGADTQYF. The CDR3 region has the DNA TGTGCCAGCAGTTACCTTCGCGGGGGAGCAGATACGCAGTATTTT.

J is TRBJ2-7 and V is TRBV12-5; D is perhaps TRBD1 (6 bases). V was cut by 9 bases and J by 4 bases, with 19 bases left in between. The CDR3 contains 14 residues. Per germline, CDR1 LGHNT and CDR2 FRNRAP. Here the CDR3 DNA reads TGTGCTAGCCCAAGGAAAGGGGGTGGGTACGAGCAGTACGTC. Protein sequence: CASPRKGGGYEQYV.